Following are 21 T cell receptor beta chains from one sample sequenced in a study of blood T cell repertoires in COVID-19. Sequencing used immunoSEQ multiplex PCR; TCRdb keeps in-frame clones, though not all of them. The table includes about 220,000 clones, roughly 85% detected once. Sequences were obtained from peripheral blood. All receptors come from a man aged 50 to 59 who had recovered from COVID-19.

J is TRBJ2-7 and V is TRBV6-6; tentatively, D is TRBD2 (6 bases). There are 15 residues in the CDR3. V dropped 2 bases and J dropped 4 bases, with 15 bases sitting between them. Germline values: CDR1 MNHNY, CDR2 SVGAGI (reference sequence). The CDR3 coding sequence is TGTGCCAGCAGTTACAGGAGGCCGGGGGAGTACGAGCAGTACTTC. Translated: CASSYRRPGEYEQYF.

The chain has TRBV5-1 and TRBJ1-1, with 8 bases lining up with TRBD1. Per germline, CDR1 SGHRS and CDR2 YFSETQ. Losses at the gene ends were 1 base for V and 7 bases for J; bases not matched to a gene: 15. The length of the CDR3 is 17 residues. The CDR3 protein is CASSLQGARLARGEAFF. In nucleotides, the CDR3 is TGCGCCAGCAGCTTGCAGGGGGCAAGGTTGGCTAGGGGTGAAGCTTTCTTT.

The chain uses TRBV3-1 (or the pseudogene TRBV3-2) and TRBJ2-3, with TRBD2 matching 10 bases. The CDR3 has 16 residues. CDR1 and CDR2 (germline): LGHDT, YNNKEL (reference sequence). Germline trimming cut 0 bases from V and 5 bases from J; bases unmatched to any gene: 5. The CDR3 region is CASSQEASGSIDTQYF. The CDR3 coding sequence is TGTGCCAGCAGCCAAGAGGCTAGCGGGAGTATAGATACGCAGTATTTT.

The chain joins TRBV27 to TRBJ1-2, with 7 bases matching TRBD1. There are 13 residues in the CDR3. The V gene's germline CDR1 is MNHEY and CDR2 SMNVEV (reference sequence). Germline trimming cut 8 bases from V and 4 bases from J; bases unmatched to any gene: 7. CDR3 sequence reads: CASSTGRRYGYTF. CDR3 in DNA: TGTGCCAGCTCGACAGGGCGACGCTATGGCTACACCTTC.

This clone was counted once. J is TRBJ2-7 and V is TRBV23-1; 7 nucleotides align to TRBD1. TRBV23-1 is labeled an ORF, and its function is uncertain. V trimming: 2 bases; J trimming: 3 bases; junction bases outside the gene matches: 13. The CDR3 contains 17 residues. The CDR3 sequence is CASSQPRGQAANYEQYF. The DNA for the CDR3 is TGCGCCAGCAGTCAACCCCGCGGACAGGCAGCAAACTACGAGCAGTACTTC.

This clone was found once. V and J are TRBV4-2 and TRBJ2-1, with 12 nucleotides matching TRBD2. The CDR3 spans 16 residues. Looked up from germline, CDR1 is LGHNA and CDR2 is YNFKEQ. With 5 bases clipped from V and 6 bases from J, the junction kept 8 bases outside the gene matches. CDR3 nucleotides: TGTGCCAGCAGCTCACTCACTAGCGGGAGGACCAATGAGCAGTTCTTC. Its translation is CASSSLTSGRTNEQFF.

The genes are TRBV27 and TRBJ2-7, with a tentative D call TRBD2 (7 bases). This CDR3 contains 14 residues. V lost 6 bases, J lost 0 bases, and 12 bases lay in between. Germline V gives CDR1 MNHEY, CDR2 SMNVEV (reference sequence). The DNA of the CDR3 is TGTGCCAGCAGGAGGGGGGGTAGCTCCTACGAGCAGTACTTC. It encodes CASRRGGSSYEQYF.

The chain uses TRBV19 and TRBJ2-1; 9 nucleotides line up with TRBD2. The ends lost 9 bases at V and 0 bases at J; junction bases unmatched: 6. Germline-derived CDR1 and CDR2 are LNHDA and SQIVND (reference sequence). The CDR3 runs 15 residues. The CDR3 DNA reads TGTGCCAGCTCGATTAGCGGGAGCTCCTACAATGAGCAGTTCTTC. Protein: CASSISGSSYNEQFF.

The V gene is TRBV7-9, the J gene TRBJ2-5; 16 nucleotides align to TRBD2. V lost 4 bases and J lost 5; bases outside the gene matches: 7. The CDR3 spans 17 residues. Germline V gene sequence: CDR1 SEHNR, CDR2 FQNEAQ (reference sequence). The CDR3 region is CASSSGTSGRAVETQYF. DNA of the CDR3: TGTGCCAGCAGCTCCGGGACTAGCGGGAGGGCCGTCGAGACCCAGTACTTC.

The rearrangement joins TRBV4-2 to TRBJ1-4; TRBD1 is a possible D gene (6 bases). The germline CDR1 and CDR2 sequences are LGHNA and YNFKEQ. V dropped 3 bases and J dropped 5 bases, with 10 bases sitting between them. The CDR3 loop spans 14 amino acids. The CDR3 DNA is TGTGCCAGCAGCCAGGGACACTTCAATGAAAAACTGTTTTTT. Translating it yields CASSQGHFNEKLFF.

The rearrangement joins TRBV3-1 (or the pseudogene TRBV3-2) to TRBJ2-5; a weak D match, TRBD2 (6 bases). Per the germline V gene, CDR1 is LGHDT and CDR2 is YNNKEL (reference sequence). Trimming took off 1 base at V and 3 bases at J, with 12 bases between the two ends. The CDR3 totals 15 residues. The CDR3 spells CASSQAGAGKETQYF. CDR3 DNA: TGTGCCAGCAGCCAAGCTGGGGCGGGGAAAGAGACCCAGTACTTC.

CDR3 sequence: CASSQTSGRVFLETQYF. The DNA of the CDR3 is TGTGCCAGCAGCCAGACTAGCGGGAGGGTCTTTTTAGAGACCCAGTACTTC. V and J are TRBV3-1 (or the pseudogene TRBV3-2) and TRBJ2-5; TRBD2 matches 14 bases. After removal of 3 bases from V and 4 bases from J, the junction contained 7 bases not matched to a gene. The V gene's germline CDR1 is LGHDT and CDR2 YNNKEL (reference sequence). CDR3 length equals 17 residues.

The chain couples TRBV14 to TRBJ2-5; 9 nucleotides align to TRBD2. V lost 1 base and J lost 9; bases outside the gene matches: 6. The CDR3 contains 14 residues. From germline, CDR1 is SGHDN and CDR2 FVKESK. The chain's CDR3 is CASSQGGTSLSQYF. The CDR3, as DNA: TGTGCCAGCAGCCAAGGCGGGACTAGCTTGTCCCAGTACTTC.

This clone was observed a single time. The chain is built from TRBV27 and TRBJ1-5; 7 bases match TRBD1. The germline V gene encodes CDR1 MNHEY and CDR2 SMNVEV (reference sequence). CDR3 length: 14 amino acids. The trim removed 6 bases at V and 5 bases at J, leaving 7 bases unmatched. The CDR3 loop is CASSHNRGDQPQHF. The CDR3 nucleotides read TGTGCCAGCAGCCATAACAGGGGCGATCAGCCCCAGCATTTT.

J is TRBJ1-3 and V is TRBV6-6; 9 bases fit TRBD1. V lost 8 bases to trimming and J lost 0 bases; unmatched junction nucleotides: 5. The germline gives CDR1 MNHNY, CDR2 SVGAGI (reference sequence). The CDR3 extends over 15 amino acids. This chain's CDR3 is CASGGQGYSGNTIYF. The CDR3 bases are TGTGCCAGCGGGGGACAGGGTTACTCTGGAAACACCATATATTTT.

The chain joins TRBV7-2 to TRBJ1-4, with D possibly being TRBD1 (5 bases). Trimming took 5 bases from V and 0 from J, leaving 13 bases between them. Germline lookup yields CDR1 SGHTA and CDR2 FQGNSA. The CDR3 is made up of 16 amino acids. This CDR3 reads CASSPRRGSTNEKLFF. The CDR3, as DNA: TGTGCCAGCAGCCCCCGGAGGGGTTCAACTAATGAAAAACTGTTTTTT.

V gene TRBV5-1 combines with J gene TRBJ2-3; 7 bases fit TRBD1. There are 15 residues in the CDR3. The germline V gene has CDR1 SGHRS and CDR2 YFSETQ. V gave up 7 bases and J gave up 0 bases; unmatched junction bases: 8. The CDR3 sequence: CASGKGQWSTDTQYF. CDR3 bases: TGCGCCAGCGGCAAGGGACAGTGGAGCACAGATACGCAGTATTTT.

The J gene is TRBJ1-6, the V gene TRBV7-2, with 10 bases matching TRBD1. The V segment lost 3 bases and the J segment 7 bases; nucleotides outside the gene matches: 3. Looked up from germline, CDR1 is SGHTA and CDR2 is FQGNSA. This CDR3 comprises 15 residues. CDR3 sequence reads: CASSFSGQGNSPLHF. The CDR3 DNA is TGTGCCAGCAGCTTCTCGGGACAGGGGAATTCACCCCTCCACTTT.

The gene calls are TRBV5-1 and TRBJ1-1, with D unclear. Germline V lookup: CDR1 SGHRS, CDR2 YFSETQ. Trimming took off 0 bases at V and 2 bases at J, with 8 bases between the two ends. The CDR3 covers 14 residues. CDR3 DNA: TGCGCCAGCAGCTTGGGGCAGGATAACACTGAAGCTTTCTTT. The encoded protein is CASSLGQDNTEAFF. Filled out from reference TRBV5-1 and TRBJ1-1, the complete variable domain reads KAGVTQTPRYLIKTRGQQVTLSCSPISGHRSVSWYQQTPGQGLQFLFEYFSETQRNKGNFPGRFSGRQFSNSRSEMNVSTLELGDSALYLCASSLGQDNTEAFFGQGTRLTVV.

The chain joins TRBV11-2 to TRBJ2-1, with TRBD2 matching 9 bases. J was trimmed by 0 bases and V by 6 bases; bases with no gene match: 9. This CDR3 is 17 amino acids long. The germline CDR1 and CDR2 sequences are SGHAT and FQNNGV. The CDR3 sequence is CASSPRTSVSSYNEQFF. CDR3 bases: TGTGCCAGCAGTCCCCGGACTAGCGTTAGCTCCTACAATGAGCAGTTCTTC. The full variable domain, its missing parts supplied by reference TRBV11-2 and TRBJ2-1, is EAGVAQSPRYKIIEKRQSVAFWCNPISGHATLYWYQQILGQGPKLLIQFQNNGVVDDSQLPKDRFSAERLKGVDSTLKIQPAKLEDSAVYLCASSPRTSVSSYNEQFFGPGTRLTVL.

This rearrangement joins TRBV4-1 to TRBJ2-3; 14 nucleotides align to TRBD2. Germline V gene lookup returns CDR1 MGHRA and CDR2 YSYEKL. The CDR3 is 20 amino acids. J was trimmed by 1 base and V by 0 bases; bases with no gene match: 9. In nucleotides, the CDR3 is TGCGCCAGCAGCCAAGATCGGCGGGGACTAGCGGGAGTGGGCACAGATACGCAGTATTTT. It translates to CASSQDRRGLAGVGTDTQYF.